The clone carrying this T cell receptor (beta chain) was seen more than once but under ten times. The source of the sample is a study of blood T cell repertoires in COVID-19. As for the study in general: Acute-phase and convalescent COVID-19 samples originated in the United States, Italy and Spain.

Data came from immunoSEQ multiplex PCR; TCRdb stores just in-frame clones and leaves some out. The table has approximately 180,000 clones, more than 75% seen once. The specimen was peripheral blood. The sequence was collected from a person aged 65 to 79 with COVID-19, enrolled during active disease.

CDR3 bases: TGTGCCAGCAGTTACAGTCAGGAGGTTGAGCAGTTCTTC. Amino acid sequence: CASSYSQEVEQFF. This chain connects TRBV6-2 or TRBV6-3 to TRBJ2-1; possibly TRBD2 for D (5 bases). The germline gives CDR1 MNHEY, CDR2 SVGEGT. The germline V and J ends were trimmed by 2 bases and 9 bases, with 11 bases remaining between them. The CDR3 is made up of 13 amino acids.